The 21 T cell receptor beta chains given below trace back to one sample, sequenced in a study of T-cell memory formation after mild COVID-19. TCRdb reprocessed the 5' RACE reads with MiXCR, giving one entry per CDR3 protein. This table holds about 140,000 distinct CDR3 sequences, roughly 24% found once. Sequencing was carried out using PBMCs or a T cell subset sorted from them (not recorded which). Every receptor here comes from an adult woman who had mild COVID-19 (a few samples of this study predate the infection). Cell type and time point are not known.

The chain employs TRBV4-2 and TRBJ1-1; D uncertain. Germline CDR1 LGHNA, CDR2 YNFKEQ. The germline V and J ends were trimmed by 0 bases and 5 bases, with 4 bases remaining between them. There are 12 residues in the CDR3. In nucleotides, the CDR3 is TGTGCCAGCAGCCAAGATGGGACTGAAGCTTTCTTT. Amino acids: CASSQDGTEAFF.

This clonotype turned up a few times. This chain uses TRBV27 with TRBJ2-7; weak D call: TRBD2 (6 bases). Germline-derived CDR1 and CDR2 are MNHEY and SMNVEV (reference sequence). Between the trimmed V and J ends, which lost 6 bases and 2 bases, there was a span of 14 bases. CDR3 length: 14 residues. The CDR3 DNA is TGTGCCAGCAGCGCGGGGCGGGGTCCCTACGAGCAGTACTTC. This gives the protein CASSAGRGPYEQYF.

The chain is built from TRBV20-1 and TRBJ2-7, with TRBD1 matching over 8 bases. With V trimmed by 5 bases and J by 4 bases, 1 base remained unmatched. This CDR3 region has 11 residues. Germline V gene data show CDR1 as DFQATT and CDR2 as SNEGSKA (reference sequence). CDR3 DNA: TGCAGTGCTGACAGGGGTTACGAGCAGTACTTC. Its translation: CSADRGYEQYF.

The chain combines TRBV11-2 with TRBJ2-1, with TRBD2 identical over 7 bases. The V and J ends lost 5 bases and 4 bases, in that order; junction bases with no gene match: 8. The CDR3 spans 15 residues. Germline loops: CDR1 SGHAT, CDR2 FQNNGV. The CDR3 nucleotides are TGTGCCAGCAGCGCCGCGGGAGCGGGATACAATGAGCAGTTCTTC. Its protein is CASSAAGAGYNEQFF.

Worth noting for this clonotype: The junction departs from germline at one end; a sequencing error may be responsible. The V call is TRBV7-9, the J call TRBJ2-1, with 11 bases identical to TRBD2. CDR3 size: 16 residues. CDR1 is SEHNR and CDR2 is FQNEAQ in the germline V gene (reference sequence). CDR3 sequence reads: CDSSFSVTSGGNEQFF. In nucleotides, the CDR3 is TGTGACAGCAGCTTCAGTGTCACTAGCGGGGGTAATGAGCAGTTCTTC.

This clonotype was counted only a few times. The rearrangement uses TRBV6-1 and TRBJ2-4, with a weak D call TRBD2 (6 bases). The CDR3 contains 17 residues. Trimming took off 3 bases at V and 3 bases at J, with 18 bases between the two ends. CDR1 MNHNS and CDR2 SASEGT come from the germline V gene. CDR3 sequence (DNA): TGTGCCAGCAGTGACTACTCTAGCGCCCGGGGCAAAAACATTCAGTACTTC. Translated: CASSDYSSARGKNIQYF.

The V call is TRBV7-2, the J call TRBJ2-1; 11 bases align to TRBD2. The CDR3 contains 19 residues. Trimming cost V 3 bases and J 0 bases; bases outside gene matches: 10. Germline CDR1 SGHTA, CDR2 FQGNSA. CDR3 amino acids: CASSFGASGGRSSYNEQFF. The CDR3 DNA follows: TGTGCCAGCAGCTTCGGGGCTAGCGGGGGGCGTAGCTCCTACAATGAGCAGTTCTTC.

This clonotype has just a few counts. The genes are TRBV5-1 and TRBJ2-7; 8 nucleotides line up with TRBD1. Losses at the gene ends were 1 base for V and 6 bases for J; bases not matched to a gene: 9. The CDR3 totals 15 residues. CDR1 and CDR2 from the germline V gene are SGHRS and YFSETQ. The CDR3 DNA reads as TGCGCCAGCAGCTTGCATCAGGGGGCCACCCGCGAGCAGTACTTC. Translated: CASSLHQGATREQYF.

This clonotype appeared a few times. As DNA, the CDR3 is TGTGCCAGCAGTTCACAGGGGGGCGGCACTGAAGCTTTCTTT. This encodes CASSSQGGGTEAFF. The chain couples TRBV12-3 or TRBV12-4 to TRBJ1-1, with TRBD1 matching 8 bases. This CDR3 has 14 amino acids. With V trimmed by 4 bases and J by 4 bases, 5 bases remained unmatched.

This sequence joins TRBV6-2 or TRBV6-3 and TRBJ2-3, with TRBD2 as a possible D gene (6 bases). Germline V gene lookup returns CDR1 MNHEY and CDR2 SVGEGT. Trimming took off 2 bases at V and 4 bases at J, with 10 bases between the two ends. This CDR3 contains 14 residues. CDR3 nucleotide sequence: TGTGCCAGCAGTTACACCGCGGGGCCAGATACGCAGTATTTT. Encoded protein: CASSYTAGPDTQYF.

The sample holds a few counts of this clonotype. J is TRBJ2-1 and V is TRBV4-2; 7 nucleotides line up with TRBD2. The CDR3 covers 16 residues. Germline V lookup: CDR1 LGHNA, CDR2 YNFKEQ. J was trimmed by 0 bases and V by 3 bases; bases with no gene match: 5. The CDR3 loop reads CASSQELADSYNEQFF. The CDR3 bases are TGTGCCAGCAGCCAGGAGCTAGCGGACTCCTACAATGAGCAGTTCTTC.

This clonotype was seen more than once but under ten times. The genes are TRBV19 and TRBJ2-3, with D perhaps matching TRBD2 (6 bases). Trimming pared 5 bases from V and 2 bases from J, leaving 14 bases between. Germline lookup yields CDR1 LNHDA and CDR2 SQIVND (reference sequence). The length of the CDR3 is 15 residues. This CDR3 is CASSFVGTPTDTQYF. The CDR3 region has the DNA TGTGCCAGTAGTTTCGTTGGGACTCCCACAGATACGCAGTATTTT.

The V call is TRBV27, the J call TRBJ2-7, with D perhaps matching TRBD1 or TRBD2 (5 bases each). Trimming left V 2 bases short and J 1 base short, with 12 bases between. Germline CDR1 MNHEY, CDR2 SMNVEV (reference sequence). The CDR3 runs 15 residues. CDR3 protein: CASSLGGYSSYEQYF. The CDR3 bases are TGTGCCAGCAGTTTAGGGGGATACTCTTCCTACGAGCAGTACTTC.

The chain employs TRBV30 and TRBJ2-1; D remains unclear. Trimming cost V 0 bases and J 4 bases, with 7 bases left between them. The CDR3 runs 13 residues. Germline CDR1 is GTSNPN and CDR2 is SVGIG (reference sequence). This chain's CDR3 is CAWSVVQYNEQFF. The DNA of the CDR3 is TGTGCCTGGAGTGTTGTACAGTACAATGAGCAGTTCTTC.

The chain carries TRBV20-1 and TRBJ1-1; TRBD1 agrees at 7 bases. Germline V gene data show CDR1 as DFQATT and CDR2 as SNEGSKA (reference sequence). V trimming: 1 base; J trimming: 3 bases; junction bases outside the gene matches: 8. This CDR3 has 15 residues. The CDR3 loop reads CSARVGDSVYTEAFF. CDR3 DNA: TGCAGTGCTAGAGTCGGGGACAGCGTTTACACTGAAGCTTTCTTT.

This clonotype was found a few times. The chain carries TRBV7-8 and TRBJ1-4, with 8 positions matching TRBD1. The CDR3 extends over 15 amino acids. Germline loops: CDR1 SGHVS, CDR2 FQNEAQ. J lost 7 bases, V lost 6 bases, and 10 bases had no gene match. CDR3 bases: TGTGCCAGCAGACCCGAATGGGACAGGTCTGAAAAACTGTTTTTT. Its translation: CASRPEWDRSEKLFF.

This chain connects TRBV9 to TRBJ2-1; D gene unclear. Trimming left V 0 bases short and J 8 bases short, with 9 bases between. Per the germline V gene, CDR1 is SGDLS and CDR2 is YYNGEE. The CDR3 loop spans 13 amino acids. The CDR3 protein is CASSVVAGDEQFF. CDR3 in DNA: TGTGCCAGCAGCGTAGTTGCCGGTGATGAGCAGTTCTTC.

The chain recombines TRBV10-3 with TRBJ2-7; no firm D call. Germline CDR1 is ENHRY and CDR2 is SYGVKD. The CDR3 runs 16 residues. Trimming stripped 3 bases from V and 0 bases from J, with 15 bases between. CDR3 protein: CAISEGDMELSYEQYF. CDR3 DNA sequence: TGTGCCATCAGTGAAGGAGACATGGAGCTCTCCTACGAGCAGTACTTC.

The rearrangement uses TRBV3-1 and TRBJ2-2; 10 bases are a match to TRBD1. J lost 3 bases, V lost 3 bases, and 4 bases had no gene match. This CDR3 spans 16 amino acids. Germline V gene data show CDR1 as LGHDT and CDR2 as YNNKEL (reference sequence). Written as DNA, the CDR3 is TGTGCCAGCAGCCAGGACAGGGGGTTGTACACCGGGGAGCTGTTTTTT. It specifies CASSQDRGLYTGELFF. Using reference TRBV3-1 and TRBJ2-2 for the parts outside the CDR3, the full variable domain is DTAVSQTPKYLVTQMGNDKSIKCEQNLGHDTMYWYKQDSKKFLKIMFSYNNKELIINETVPNRFSPKSPDKAHLNLHINSLELGDSAVYFCASSQDRGLYTGELFFGEGSRLTVL.

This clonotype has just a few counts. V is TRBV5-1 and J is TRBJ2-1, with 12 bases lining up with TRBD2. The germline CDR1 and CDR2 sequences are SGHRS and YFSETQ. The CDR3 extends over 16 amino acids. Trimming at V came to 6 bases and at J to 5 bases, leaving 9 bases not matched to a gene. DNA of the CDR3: TGCGCCAGCACGACTAGCGGGGGAGATGGACACAATGAGCAGTTCTTC. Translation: CASTTSGGDGHNEQFF. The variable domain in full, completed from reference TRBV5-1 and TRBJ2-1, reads KAGVTQTPRYLIKTRGQQVTLSCSPISGHRSVSWYQQTPGQGLQFLFEYFSETQRNKGNFPGRFSGRQFSNSRSEMNVSTLELGDSALYLCASTTSGGDGHNEQFFGPGTRLTVL.

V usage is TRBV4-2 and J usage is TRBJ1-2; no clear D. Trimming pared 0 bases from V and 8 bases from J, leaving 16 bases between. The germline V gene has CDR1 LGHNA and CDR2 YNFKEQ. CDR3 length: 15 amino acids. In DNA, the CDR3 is TGTGCCAGCAGCCAAGATCTCCGGACCGCGGGGGGCTACACCTTC. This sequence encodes CASSQDLRTAGGYTF.